The entry below gives a single T cell receptor beta chain sequence along with its context. There is no known antigen for this receptor. No base quality information exists; no much larger clone differs at one position. These data come from a study of cytomegalovirus exposure and HLA in healthy donors (dated by TCRdb to about 2017). About the study as a whole: According to an earlier analysis of 587 of the donors, roughly 180 million T cells yielded 117 million unique TCR beta sequences and about 300 Gb of sequence data. Donor age, sex, ethnicity and CMV serostatus were compiled alongside the repertoire data. The study aimed to test whether signatures of past pathogen exposure could be identified by cataloging public T cell receptors. A later analysis re-examined previously published TCR beta repertoires from more than 600 donors and added high-resolution HLA genotyping to investigate patterns of TCR occurrence. HLA typing covered class I and class II loci at four-digit resolution. On average, 235,054 unique TCR beta nucleotide sequences were sequenced per donor among some 430 genotyped donors of the cohort, with 15% to 20% of those sequences being non-productive. Along with the approximately 650-subject first cohort, a separate validation cohort of over a hundred different subjects was used. High-throughput TCR immunosequencing, statistical association of individual TCRs with disease status, and machine learning were combined to predict cytomegalovirus infection status. Every discovery cohort repertoire had been produced on one sequencing platform. Rather than drawing on any new phenotypic data, the later analysis identified candidate immune exposures from TCR beta sequences and the way those sequences occurred across donors. In a later genetic analysis, genome-wide SNP genotypes for about 65% of the roughly 670 donors were used, and that subset was treated as a discovery cohort. The number of typed donors differed by locus: about 629-630 for A, B, C, DRB1 and DQB1; 500 to 550 for DQA1; approximately 600 for DPA1; and 400 to 480 for DPB1. The T cell repertoires of about 700 subjects were profiled by immunosequencing and related to cytomegalovirus serostatus. The genetic ancestry cluster associated with self-reported Caucasian donors included 80% to 90% of the approximately 400 genotyped donors. To decide whether each TCR beta V gene segment behaved as functional or pseudogenic, an earlier analysis of some 600 of the donors relied on high-throughput TCR beta sequencing. About 300 gigabases of sequencing data and approximately 84 million unique TCR sequences were included in an early release covering about 700 HLA-typed donors. A few DR-DQ haplotypes were handled as single units for association and clustering because linkage in the cohort was strong.

The germline V gene (reference sequence) specifies LNHDA as CDR1 and SQIVND as CDR2. A distance of 15 bases separates the germline ends of V and J, which lose 6 bases and 6 bases respectively. From the cysteine up to the phenylalanine, the CDR3 has a length of 14 residues. Only the CDR3 part of the read is kept: 42 bases, read in frame from the first base. Library preparation was by the immunoSEQ multiplex PCR assay. The multiplex PCR relied on a mix of 60 forward primers for TCR Vbeta segments and 13 reverse primers for TCR Jbeta segments. A multiplex PCR assay on genomic DNA amplified the CDR3 region of rearranged TCR beta genes. On the Illumina HiSeq System, the amplified TCR beta libraries were sequenced as 87-base-pair reads. Per the source publication's procedure: Across the roughly 700 repertoires, a later analysis counted around 80 million unique TCR beta chains, about 10 million of which were shared by at least two donors. A nearest-neighbor algorithm error-corrected the raw reads and collapsed the reads into unique sequences, merging closely related sequences to remove PCR and sequencing errors. Alignment of CDR3 sequences to IMGT reference sequences was used to assign V, D and J gene segments. For a sequence to be retained, a match of at least six nucleotides was required to both a V gene segment and a J gene segment. A rearrangement counted as productive if the CDR3 had no stop codons and remained in frame with V and J, and every other rearrangement counted as non-productive. CDR3 was defined by IMGT convention, running from the second conserved V-encoded cysteine to the conserved J-encoded phenylalanine. The earlier analysis of about 590 of the donors excluded sequences that lacked an unambiguous match to a single V gene segment. In an earlier analysis of a few hundred of the donors, V segments were called functional above 56.7% productive rearrangements and were called segregating when the between-donor standard deviation exceeded 5%. A statistical classification framework was built to diagnose cytomegalovirus status from the catalog of TCR beta chain sequences. In a later analysis, TCR nucleotide sequences were compared against IMGT/GENE-DB human TR gene sequences so that V and J genes could be assigned. A later analysis assigned CDR3 sequences and most-parsimonious VDJ recombination scenarios with the TCRdist pipeline. A later analysis defined each TCR beta chain by its CDR3 amino acid sequence plus V-gene family, and excluded reads lacking a unique V-gene family. To address suspected cross-contamination and a sequencing artifact, a later analysis removed around 590 highly shared, low-generation-probability nucleotide sequences. In a later analysis, a clonal expansion index was calculated for each public chain from normalized within-repertoire ranks of inferred template counts. In a later analysis, generation probabilities were computed with a VDJ recombination model fitted to out-of-frame rearrangements, and the resulting probabilities were checked against IGoR. In a later analysis, hypergeometric tests were used to score TCR-TCR, TCR-HLA and TCR-CMV co-occurrence, with a repertoire-size bias correction applied to TCR pairs. In a later analysis, false discovery rates were estimated by permuting HLA or CMV assignments 20 times. A later analysis grouped co-occurring TCRs with DBSCAN, adding TCRdist sequence similarity when clustering within HLA-allele-positive subsets. For co-occurrence clustering, repertoires with fewer than 30,000 or more than 120,000 public chains were excluded, along with a handful of repertoires with anomalous nucleotide sharing. Not all clones reach the TCRdb copy of this immuneACCESS table, which keeps in-frame sequences only. Checked studies attribute under half of the gap to unresolved V genes and leave the rest unexplained. For V, J and clone size, that table is used; D and trimming come from the DNA. For this sample there are fewer than 250,000 clones; around 79% appear just once. The ten largest clones take up about 0.36% of the sample.

The cohort comprised some 700 healthy bone marrow donors. All cohort members were sampled while nominally healthy, although unrecorded immune exposures were likely present. The donor was CMV seropositive and was included in the group of 250 to 300 seropositive cohort members. A peripheral blood sample was collected from each donor, and TCR beta sequencing was performed on peripheral blood mononuclear cells. The Qiagen DNeasy Blood Extraction Kit was used to extract genomic DNA from the blood cell samples. Overall results and qualifications from the work: Some IMGT-functional V segments, including TRBV6-2 and TRBV6-3, could not be told apart with the 87-base-pair reads, so those segments were excluded. A later genetic analysis associated a missense DCLRE1C variant with V-gene and J-gene trimming of TCR beta chains, and an independent cohort replicated the association. About 15 rarely observed V segments, including chromosome 9 orphons, were excluded from the earlier analysis of several hundred of the donors because counts were too low. According to the authors, the approach could potentially be generalized to other disease states and immunological phenotypes. Across donors, most TCR sequences were observed very rarely, whereas some public TCRs were present in many individuals. Because HLA typing was unavailable for some donors at each locus, only the typed subset was used in association tests. Several of the top co-occurrence clusters appeared to be linked to parvovirus B19, influenza, CMV and Epstein-Barr virus, according to a later analysis. In a later analysis, HLA-associated TCR beta chains were found to be more clonally expanded and to have lower generation probabilities than equally common non-associated chains. In a later analysis, TCR association rates were found to vary across HLA loci, with the most associated TCRs seen for DRB1 alleles and the fewest for HLA-C alleles. The study gave a list of some 150 TCR beta chains associated with cytomegalovirus. Three of the identified cytomegalovirus-associated TCR beta chains were confirmed in vitro to be specific for cytomegalovirus antigens. A later analysis found that most CMV-associated TCR beta chains appeared HLA-restricted, with HLA associations seemingly driven largely by CMV exposure. Broadly in line with IMGT annotations, most TCR beta V segments showed up in productive rearrangements about 87% or about 30% of the time in an earlier analysis of around 550 of the donors. The classifier was reported to diagnose cytomegalovirus status with high specificity and sensitivity in both the original and validation cohorts. In this cohort, only TCR beta chains were sequenced, and detectable features were limited by the absence of alpha or paired-chain data. CMV serostatus was the only immune exposure information available for the cohort. When HLA alleles, especially DR and DQ, strongly co-occurred, attributing TCR associations to individual alleles was difficult. A cluster of highly shared sequence variants was judged likely to be a technical artifact of the sequencing pipeline. Presence/absence analyses assumed roughly uniform sequencing depth across donors, an assumption that may not hold. In a later genetic analysis, fewer N-insertions in productive TCRs were reported among donors in an Asian-associated ancestry cluster than the approximately 710-donor mean. At a false discovery rate of 0.05, a later analysis linked around 15,000 TCR beta sequences to specific HLA alleles. A further reported finding was that TCR beta sequences accurately predicted the HLA-A and HLA-B alleles for most subjects in the first cohort. Correlated functional status among segregating V segments might reflect linkage disequilibrium, but an unknown experimental factor could not be ruled out.

The sample consisted of PBMCs. The chain was built from TRBV19 and TRBJ1-5, with the D gene too uncertain to name. The source of this sequence is a male donor in good health and CMV-seropositive. The sequenced DNA: TGTGCCAGTAGCTCCCCCGCGGAAGGTCAGCCCCAGCATTTT. Protein translation: CASSSPAEGQPQHF. With all but the CDR3 taken from the reference TRBV19 and TRBJ1-5 genes, the full variable domain is: DGGITQSPKYLFRKEGQNVTLSCEQNLNHDAMYWYRQDPGQGLRLIYYSQIVNDFQKGDIAEGYSVSREKKESFPLTVTSAQKNPTAFYLCASSSPAEGQPQHFGDGTRLSIL.